The rows below give T cell receptor beta chains drawn from one sample of a study of type 1 regulatory T cells. TCRdb passed the reads through MiXCR, listing each CDR3 protein once. The profile covers about 18,000 distinct CDR3 sequences, with roughly 10% appearing a single time and approximately 3% taken by the ten largest. The sequencing sample was made of CD4+ T cells, either the whole sample or a sorted fraction (not recorded which). Receptor source: a human donor in good health. The conserved cysteine and the conserved F or W are not part of the CDR3 here.

J gene: TRBJ2-1; V gene: TRBV14; CDR3 protein: ASSQYITSGRVYNEQF
J gene: TRBJ1-5; V gene: TRBV6-4; CDR3 protein: ASSERERQPQH
J gene: TRBJ2-1; V gene: TRBV27; CDR3 protein: ASKRGYGTGQTDEQF
J gene: TRBJ1-2; V gene: TRBV9; CDR3 protein: ASSVGGQYYGYT
J gene: TRBJ2-1; V gene: TRBV7-2; CDR3 protein: ASSLVGGGRNNEQF
J gene: TRBJ2-1; V gene: TRBV5-1; CDR3 protein: ASSLDLAGYNEQF
J gene: TRBJ2-7; V gene: TRBV10-2; CDR3 protein: ASRGLAGPLGEQY
J gene: TRBJ2-7; V gene: TRBV6-5; CDR3 protein: ASSPTYSRSSYEQY
J gene: TRBJ1-3; V gene: TRBV30; CDR3 protein: AWSVRGVDTIY
J gene: TRBJ1-4; V gene: TRBV30; CDR3 protein: AWSLQGPPF
J gene: TRBJ2-3; V gene: TRBV30; CDR3 protein: AWSPPGLAGGSTDTQY
J gene: TRBJ2-3; V gene: TRBV9; CDR3 protein: ASSVGLAGVTDTQY
J gene: TRBJ2-5; V gene: TRBV20-1; CDR3 protein: SATPGTQWETQY
J gene: TRBJ2-5; V gene: TRBV30; CDR3 protein: AWKSLNRELKTQY
J gene: TRBJ2-5; V gene: TRBV7-2; CDR3 protein: ASSSGTGTQY
J gene: TRBJ2-1; V gene: TRBV29-1; CDR3 protein: SVGSGGVYNEQF
J gene: TRBJ2-2; V gene: TRBV7-3; CDR3 protein: ASSFTGTGSPGELF
J gene: TRBJ2-2; V gene: TRBV7-6; CDR3 protein: ASSLGGSGTTGELF
J gene: TRBJ2-2; V gene: TRBV5-1; CDR3 protein: TSSFGGNTGELF
J gene: TRBJ2-7; V gene: TRBV13; CDR3 protein: ASSLLGQPSGEQY
J gene: TRBJ1-4; V gene: TRBV30; CDR3 protein: AWSNGVDNEKLF
J gene: TRBJ2-3; V gene: TRBV5-1; CDR3 protein: ASSLAVTDTQY
J gene: TRBJ2-1; V gene: TRBV20-1; CDR3 protein: SARPGTSGRINEQF
J gene: TRBJ2-2; V gene: TRBV7-7; CDR3 protein: ASSPGDTGELF
J gene: TRBJ1-4; V gene: TRBV28; CDR3 protein: ASFSITGKKLF
J gene: TRBJ1-5; V gene: TRBV24-1; CDR3 protein: ATSDSGVAQPQH
J gene: TRBJ1-2; V gene: TRBV29-1; CDR3 protein: SGFNDGYT
J gene: TRBJ2-1; V gene: TRBV3-1; CDR3 protein: ASSQGRGSLKEQF
J gene: TRBJ2-4; V gene: TRBV28; CDR3 protein: ASSLRDRGNIQY
J gene: TRBJ2-2; V gene: TRBV7-3; CDR3 protein: ASSPPGLANTGELF
J gene: TRBJ2-1; V gene: TRBV29-1; CDR3 protein: SVSLPALYNEQF
J gene: TRBJ2-5; V gene: TRBV20-1; CDR3 protein: SARGMGSQETQY
J gene: TRBJ2-7; V gene: TRBV20-1; CDR3 protein: SASKSYEQY
J gene: TRBJ2-7; V gene: TRBV6-2/TRBV6-3; CDR3 protein: ASSHSSNTGLHYEQY
J gene: TRBJ2-1; V gene: TRBV7-3; CDR3 protein: ASSVNTLGNEQF
J gene: TRBJ2-7; V gene: TRBV5-1; CDR3 protein: ASSPGTGGEEQY
J gene: TRBJ2-5; V gene: TRBV7-3; CDR3 protein: ASSPGVGKTQY
J gene: TRBJ1-4; V gene: TRBV7-6; CDR3 protein: ASSFGGEGEKLF
J gene: TRBJ1-6; V gene: TRBV27; CDR3 protein: ASSRPVGALNSPLH
J gene: TRBJ2-1; V gene: TRBV5-1; CDR3 protein: ASSPAAREIGEQF
J gene: TRBJ2-2; V gene: TRBV12-3/TRBV12-4; CDR3 protein: ASSPTGGRELF
J gene: TRBJ2-1; V gene: TRBV20-1; CDR3 protein: SARRLAGGDEQF
J gene: TRBJ1-1; V gene: TRBV27; CDR3 protein: ASSPRGGNTAAF
J gene: TRBJ2-1; V gene: TRBV7-8; CDR3 protein: ASSPTSVVSEQF
J gene: TRBJ1-2; V gene: TRBV18; CDR3 protein: ASSPPTGANYGYT
J gene: TRBJ2-1; V gene: TRBV28; CDR3 protein: ASSAPQAGANEQF
J gene: TRBJ2-1; V gene: TRBV20-1; CDR3 protein: SARGGQGTYNEQF
J gene: TRBJ2-5; V gene: TRBV20-1; CDR3 protein: SASGGGTQETQY